This T cell receptor beta chain was observed in a study of STAT5B mutations in CD4+ large granular lymphocyte leukemia (dated by TCRdb to 2022 to 2024). About the study as a whole: Among healthy controls, the CDR3 'QG' motif was associated with a particular HLA allele. The study compared the TCRbeta repertoires of patients with CD4+ T-cell large granular lymphocyte leukemia against those of healthy blood donors. Flow cytometry on FACSCanto II or FACSVerse confirmed that purified fractions exceeded 95% purity among lymphocytes. The research as a whole found: Compared with healthy CD4+ repertoires, CD4-sorted patient repertoires appeared more clonal, and this difference remained even after the putative leukemic clones were removed. Data were not HLA-matched; higher clonality in CD4+ versus CD8+ T-LGLL could reflect the relatively small sample size. TRBV06-family usage was enriched among the top patient clones (8/27) compared with healthy controls (2/35). Main leukemic clonotypes were private to each patient, although roughly 25% appeared at low frequency in other patients' non-leukemic repertoires.

With regard to this clone: Its antigen is unknown. No much larger clonotype is one base removed from it; base qualities were not supplied.

Spanning cysteine to phenylalanine, the CDR3 consists of 15 amino acids. Solely the CDR3 DNA is kept, with 45 bases framed from the first base. Deletion took 4 bases off V and 0 bases off J, with a span of 11 bases between the germline ends. The germline V gene sets CDR1 to SGHRS and CDR2 to YFSETQ. The immunoSEQ assay at survey resolution was applied to genomic DNA for sequencing of TCRbeta rearrangements. In the source study's methods: A lowest detectable productive clonotype frequency of 2.59 x 10-5 was observed in the TCR sequencing data. Only productive TCRbeta rearrangements, defined as complete and in-frame sequences, were included in the analyses. Simpson clonality, calculated in the immunoSEQ Analyzer version 3.0, was used as the measure of sample clonality. Based on frequency, clones were grouped as very rare, small, medium, large (1-20%) or hyperexpanded (>20%). OLGA 1.2.3 estimated generation probabilities, VDJtools produced V-gene circos plots, VDJdb was queried for specificities, and GLIPH identified CDR3 motifs. Held by TCRdb, this immuneACCESS table contains in-frame sequences only and omits some clones. Under half of the omission traces to an unresolved V gene where checked; the cause of the rest is unknown. Clonal size and the V and J genes are those of that table, whereas D and trimming came from the DNA. Present in this sample are 20,000 to 25,000 clones, approximately 75% of which were seen just once. The ten biggest clones cover about 4% of the sample.

Buffy coats from roughly 40 blood donors, supplied by the Finnish Red Cross blood service, were used as healthy controls. All TCR-sequenced material derived from peripheral blood: patient blood samples and healthy donor buffy coats. Ficoll-Hypaque gradient centrifugation was used to isolate peripheral blood mononuclear cells. For the healthy controls, CD4+ cells were obtained from buffy coats by magnetic purification. The Gentra Puregene Cell and Tissue kit was used for genomic DNA extraction, and quantification was performed on a Qubit 2.0 fluorometer. The chain uses TRBV5-1 and TRBJ1-3, with the D gene not confidently named. The origin of this receptor is a human donor in good health. The sequenced sample was CD4+ T cells from blood buffy coats. The DNA sequence is as follows: TGCGCCAGCAGCGCAAACGGCCACTCTGGAAACACCATATATTTT. Its protein reads: CASSANGHSGNTIYF.